In its sample, the clone carrying this TCR beta chain ranks as medium-sized. Its specificity is unknown. CDR3 length: 17 amino acids. Per germline, CDR1 SGHAT and CDR2 FQNNGV. The V and J ends lost 5 bases and 0 bases, in that order; junction bases with no gene match: 8. The sample belongs to a study of tumor-infiltrating lymphocytes in localized non-small cell lung cancer. Study context: Several tumor histologies, both smoking statuses, and some post-neoadjuvant chemotherapy samples were included.

Libraries were prepared by immunoSEQ multiplex PCR; TCRdb keeps only in-frame clonotypes and omits some of them. Of around 16,000 clones detected, 69% appear once; the ten largest clones hold 4.5% to 7.5%. General study points: Different pieces of the same tissue were used for each assay. TCR sequencing covered a subset of patients with enough tissue. IM1 and IM2 tumors showed no difference in T-cell fraction.

Sequencing was carried out using lung tumor tissue. The rearrangement links TRBV11-2 to TRBJ2-1, with 9 nucleotides matching TRBD2. This TCR came from a human donor with non-small cell lung cancer. CDR3 sequence: CASSLGAGGPSYNEQFF. The DNA for the CDR3 is TGTGCCAGCAGCCTGGGGGCGGGAGGGCCCTCCTACAATGAGCAGTTCTTC.